This note documents a single T cell receptor beta chain sequence. Its antigen is currently unknown. This entry is derived from a study of T cell responses to AZD1222 COVID-19 vaccine. Turning to the study itself: Both about-4-week and about-12-week second-dose recipients were combined.

This CDR3 has 13 residues. V dropped 6 bases and J dropped 2 bases, with 10 bases sitting between them. Germline CDR1 reads LNHDA; CDR2 reads SQIVND (reference sequence). The repertoire was sequenced with immunoSEQ multiplex PCR; TCRdb's copy has only in-frame clones and lacks some. The repertoire holds 110,000 to 150,000 clones, with over 75% as singletons. Study results and limitations: Females made up more of the donors, who were largely white British, and clonal diversity may have come out too low. Baseline serology detected seropositivity in only five to seven AZD1222 recipients. Elevations in Spike-specific TCR breadth and depth followed administration of two AZD1222 doses.

The gene calls are TRBV19 and TRBJ1-1; no definite D call. The TCR originated in an adult in good health. Sequenced here: peripheral blood, sampled on day 0 of AZD1222 vaccination. CDR3 sequence reads: CASSGFPNTEAFF. CDR3 DNA: TGTGCCAGTAGCGGGTTTCCTAACACTGAAGCTTTCTTT.